This TCR beta chain was obtained from a study of T cell responses to AZD1222 COVID-19 vaccine. General study points: Females outnumbered males among donors, who were mostly white British; clonal diversity was possibly underestimated.

The CDR3 sequence is 17 residues long. Germline V gene sequence: CDR1 MNHEY, CDR2 SMNVEV (reference sequence). Trimming pared 5 bases from V and 8 bases from J, leaving 22 bases between. Regarding this clone: Its antigen is still unknown.

Some clones are missing from TCRdb's copy, which holds only in-frame ones; the method was immunoSEQ multiplex PCR. The sample records some 200,000 clones, around 94% being singletons. V and J are TRBV27 and TRBJ1-6; maybe TRBD1 (6 bases). The sequence derives from an adult in good health. Material: peripheral blood, obtained on day 0 of AZD1222 vaccination. The CDR3 sequence is CASSKHSDQGRDSPLHF. The CDR3 DNA follows: TGTGCCAGCAGTAAACACTCAGACCAGGGGAGGGATTCACCCCTCCACTTT.